These T cell receptor beta chains were read from a single sample in a study of shared clonotypes between healthy human individuals. Sequenced by immunoSEQ multiplex PCR; TCRdb stores in-frame clones only, minus some. This sample has over 700,000 clones, with approximately 72% found just once. The sequenced sample consisted of memory CD4+ T cells sorted from blood. Receptor source: a woman aged 25-40 years in good health. Both conserved end residues are part of each CDR3. A D gene is named only where the DNA matches it firmly. Clone size is given for some rows only: seen once, a few or many times, or a class if the clone is expanded.

TRBV5-1,TRBD2,TRBJ2-1,-,CASSRLAGGGNEQFF,TGCGCCAGCAGCCGTCTAGCGGGAGGGGGCAATGAGCAGTTCTTC
TRBV29-1,-,TRBJ2-5,-,CSVSQAQLQETQYF,TGCAGCGTTTCACAGGCCCAGCTCCAAGAGACCCAGTACTTC
TRBV7-9,TRBD1,TRBJ1-4,-,CASSATGGIEKLFF,TGTGCCAGCAGCGCGACAGGGGGCATTGAAAAACTGTTTTTT
TRBV6-1,TRBD2,TRBJ2-7,-,CASSDLAGSADEQYF,TGTGCCAGCAGTGACCTAGCGGGGTCAGCTGACGAGCAGTACTTC
TRBV12-5,-,TRBJ2-1,once,CASGLGQSSYNEQFF,TGTGCTAGTGGTTTGGGACAAAGCTCCTACAATGAGCAGTTCTTC
TRBV6-4,-,TRBJ2-6,-,CASSELSGANVLTF,TGTGCCAGCAGTGAGCTTTCTGGGGCCAACGTCCTGACTTTC
TRBV10-2,-,TRBJ1-2,-,CASSRQGGYTF,TGCGCCAGCAGCCGACAAGGGGGCTACACCTTC
TRBV5-1,TRBD2,TRBJ2-1,-,CASSLGTSGRRYNEQFF,TGCGCCAGCAGCCTTGGGACTAGCGGGAGGCGTTACAATGAGCAGTTCTTC
TRBV7-2,-,TRBJ2-3,once,CASSLVLADTQYF,TGTGCCAGCAGCTTAGTGTTGGCAGATACGCAGTATTTT
TRBV2,TRBD2,TRBJ2-7,-,CASTGVRGAYEQYF,TGTGCCAGCACCGGAGTCCGGGGGGCCTACGAGCAGTACTTC
TRBV7-2,TRBD2,TRBJ2-5,-,CASRKGGLAGGETQYF,TGTGCCAGCAGGAAGGGGGGCCTAGCGGGAGGGGAGACCCAGTACTTC
TRBV28,-,TRBJ2-5,-,CASSPLETQYF,TGTGCCAGCAGCCCCTTAGAGACCCAGTACTTC
TRBV25-1,-,TRBJ2-1,-,CASSVLGPEQFF,TGTGCCAGCAGTGTCCTCGGTCCCGAGCAGTTCTTC
TRBV5-1,TRBD2,TRBJ2-3,-,CASSLGTSGLMRTQYF,TGCGCCAGCAGCTTGGGAACTAGCGGTTTGATGCGAACGCAGTATTTT
TRBV5-1,-,TRBJ2-3,once,CASSSWSGSDTQYF,TGCGCCAGCAGCTCCTGGTCTGGAAGCGATACGCAGTATTTT
TRBV10-2,-,TRBJ2-7,-,CASSKGDGPGEQYF,TGCGCCAGCAGCAAAGGAGACGGACCTGGTGAGCAGTACTTC
TRBV20-1,TRBD2,TRBJ2-7,few,CSARRERSQYF,TGCAGTGCTCGGCGGGAGAGGTCGCAGTACTTC
TRBV15,-,TRBJ2-2,-,CATSRDVTAGTGELFF,TGTGCCACCAGCAGAGATGTAACTGCGGGCACCGGGGAGCTGTTTTTT
TRBV28,-,TRBJ2-3,few,CASSLGGRVITDTQYF,TGTGCCAGCAGTTTAGGGGGACGGGTTATAACAGATACGCAGTATTTT
TRBV2,-,TRBJ2-7,-,CASSDRGIDEQYF,TGTGCCAGCAGTGACAGGGGTATCGACGAGCAGTACTTC
TRBV27,-,TRBJ1-5,-,CASSLRGAGYSNQPQHF,TGTGCCAGCAGCCTCAGGGGAGCGGGCTATAGCAATCAGCCCCAGCATTTT
TRBV2,-,TRBJ2-3,-,CASSEALMGSTDTQYF,TGTGCCAGCAGTGAAGCTTTGATGGGGTCCACAGATACGCAGTATTTT
TRBV6-1,-,TRBJ2-2,many,CASSEEQRPNTGELFF,TGTGCCAGCAGTGAAGAACAGAGGCCTAACACCGGGGAGCTGTTTTTT
TRBV7-2,-,TRBJ2-5,few,CASSLAVAAQETQYF,TGTGCCAGCAGCTTAGCTGTAGCGGCCCAAGAGACCCAGTACTTC
TRBV28,-,TRBJ2-3,few,CASSSGGLAVGTDTQYF,TGTGCCAGCAGCAGTGGGGGGCTAGCGGTCGGCACAGATACGCAGTATTTT
TRBV10-3,TRBD1,TRBJ1-5,few,CAISVDREQPQHF,TGTGCCATCAGCGTAGACAGGGAACAGCCCCAGCATTTT
TRBV7-2,-,TRBJ2-7,-,CASSSGVVSQEEQYF,TGTGCCAGCAGCTCGGGGGTAGTCAGTCAAGAAGAGCAGTACTTC
TRBV6-5,-,TRBJ2-7,-,CASTPIGSLYEQYF,TGTGCCAGCACTCCTATCGGGAGCCTCTACGAGCAGTACTTC
TRBV6-1,-,TRBJ1-1,once,CASSAPMNTEAFF,TGTGCCAGCAGTGCACCTATGAACACTGAAGCTTTCTTT
TRBV5-1,TRBD1,TRBJ2-7,-,CASRGQGSSYEQYF,TGCGCCAGCAGGGGACAGGGCAGCTCCTACGAGCAGTACTTC
TRBV11-2,-,TRBJ1-2,few,CASSLVGLANYGYTF,TGTGCCAGCAGCTTAGTGGGGTTGGCTAACTATGGCTACACCTTC
TRBV19,-,TRBJ1-1,-,CASSAWDTEAFF,TGTGCCAGCAGTGCCTGGGACACTGAAGCTTTCTTT
TRBV27,-,TRBJ1-1,-,CASRSRGDTEAFF,TGTGCCAGCAGGAGCAGGGGCGACACTGAAGCTTTCTTT
TRBV27,TRBD1,TRBJ1-2,few,CASSLSQGVQYGYTF,TGTGCCAGCAGTTTATCCCAGGGGGTTCAATATGGCTACACCTTC
TRBV2,-,TRBJ2-3,-,CASLPSVFGESTDTQYF,TGTGCCAGTCTGCCCTCAGTGTTCGGAGAGAGCACAGATACGCAGTATTTT
TRBV7-2,-,TRBJ2-6,few,CASSLRSGLSGANVLTF,TGTGCCAGCAGCTTACGATCGGGACTCTCTGGGGCCAACGTCCTGACTTTC
TRBV14,TRBD2,TRBJ2-3,-,CASSQLTSGRGDTQYF,TGTGCCAGCAGCCAACTGACTAGCGGGAGAGGAGATACGCAGTATTTT
TRBV5-6,TRBD1,TRBJ2-1,-,CASSLPLGQGANEQFF,TGTGCCAGCAGCTTGCCTCTAGGACAGGGCGCCAATGAGCAGTTCTTC
TRBV28,-,TRBJ2-3,once,CASSFQREVTDTQYF,TGTGCCAGCAGTTTCCAAAGGGAGGTTACAGATACGCAGTATTTT
TRBV7-8,-,TRBJ2-7,-,CASSPNPASYEQYF,TGTGCCAGCAGCCCCAATCCAGCCTCCTACGAGCAGTACTTC
TRBV5-1,TRBD1,TRBJ1-3,-,CASSVGQGSDTIYF,TGCGCCAGCAGCGTCGGACAGGGAAGTGACACCATATATTTT
TRBV6-1,-,TRBJ1-3,-,CASSEGGTGNTIYF,TGTGCCAGCAGTGAGGGGGGGACTGGAAACACCATATATTTT
TRBV19,TRBD1,TRBJ2-2,-,CASSIRGTANGELFF,TGTGCCAGTAGTATACGAGGGACAGCCAACGGGGAGCTGTTTTTT
TRBV2,TRBD1,TRBJ2-7,-,CASRGQGGEQYF,TGTGCCAGCAGAGGACAGGGAGGCGAGCAGTACTTC
TRBV5-1,-,TRBJ1-2,-,CASSLVSALGGYTF,TGCGCCAGCAGCTTGGTGTCCGCACTTGGTGGCTACACCTTC
TRBV28,TRBD2,TRBJ2-3,once,CASSQRDGTDTQYF,TGTGCCAGCAGCCAGCGGGACGGCACAGATACGCAGTATTTT
TRBV11-2,-,TRBJ2-3,few,CASSLDYYTDTQYF,TGTGCCAGCAGCTTAGACTACTACACAGATACGCAGTATTTT
TRBV9,-,TRBJ1-2,-,CASTPIRGTRGYTF,TGTGCCAGCACCCCCATACGGGGGACTCGGGGCTACACCTTC
TRBV7-2,-,TRBJ1-4,-,CASSLAGKEKLFF,TGTGCCAGCAGCTTAGCGGGAAAGGAAAAACTGTTTTTT
TRBV5-1,TRBD2,TRBJ2-3,-,CASSRSSGSRTDTQYF,TGCGCCAGCAGCCGGTCCAGCGGGAGCAGGACAGATACGCAGTATTTT
TRBV5-4,-,TRBJ2-7,few,CASSLDGGGSAYEQYF,TGTGCCAGCAGCTTGGACGGGGGAGGTAGCGCCTACGAGCAGTACTTC
TRBV7-9,TRBD1,TRBJ2-5,-,CASSLDRGVWTQYF,TGTGCCAGCAGCTTAGACAGGGGGGTGTGGACCCAGTACTTC
TRBV19,TRBD2,TRBJ2-6,-,CASRLSGAPSGANVLTF,TGTGCCAGTAGACTTAGCGGGGCACCCTCTGGGGCCAACGTCCTGACTTTC
TRBV6-1,-,TRBJ1-5,-,CASRAAYREQPQHF,TGTGCCAGCAGAGCGGCCTACCGAGAGCAGCCCCAGCATTTT